This passage covers 9 T cell receptor beta chains from one sample sequenced in a study of T cells in Graves' hyperthyroidism and ophthalmopathy. Template material for amplifying TCR beta CDR3 regions consisted of RNA transcripts. The TCR CDR3 first-round RT-PCR relied on the HTBI primer set. TCRdb independently ran MiXCR on the multiplex PCR reads; one entry per CDR3 protein. The table includes fewer than 300,000 distinct CDR3 sequences, 25% to 30% detected once. Material: blood. These receptor sequences come from a man between 40 and 49 years old with Graves' hyperthyroidism that later progressed to Graves' ophthalmopathy.

The table lists this clonotype with many counts. The chain recombines TRBV12-5 with TRBJ2-7; D possibly corresponds to TRBD1 (5 bases). With 4 bases removed from V and 11 bases from J, the gap between germline ends came to 15 bases. Per the germline V gene, CDR1 is LGHNT and CDR2 is FRNRAP. The CDR3 is made up of 12 amino acids. Here the CDR3 reads CASGSPETEKYF. The CDR3 coding sequence is TGTGCTAGTGGTTCACCGGAGACAGAAAAGTACTTC.

The CDR3 bases are TGTGCCAGCAGCCACGTGCTAGCATCGTTTGCCGGGGAGCTGTTTTTT. Translation gives CASSHVLASFAGELFF. This sequence joins TRBV14 and TRBJ2-2; D possibly corresponds to TRBD2 (5 bases). The CDR3 runs to 16 residues. The ends were cut back, 3 bases at V and 6 bases at J, with 17 bases in the middle. Germline CDR1 SGHDN, CDR2 FVKESK.

In this sample, this clonotype turned up many times. The CDR3 coding sequence is TGTGCCAGCAGCTTAGTTGTGACTAGCGGAAGAAAGAAGGCCTACGAGCAGTACTTC. Protein sequence: CASSLVVTSGRKKAYEQYF. V is TRBV11-1 and J is TRBJ2-7, with TRBD2 matching 9 bases. V was pared by 1 base and J by 2 bases, with 15 bases of the junction left unmatched. In germline, CDR1 is SGHAT, CDR2 FQDESV (reference sequence). The CDR3 loop spans 19 amino acids.

This clonotype was observed many times. This sequence joins TRBV29-1 and TRBJ2-7, with D possibly matching TRBD1 (6 bases). The CDR3 has 15 amino acids. Trimming left V 3 bases short and J 3 bases short, with 18 bases between. The germline gives CDR1 SQVTM, CDR2 ANQGSEA. This CDR3 reads CSVELTRGSSYEQYF. The CDR3 DNA sequence: TGCAGCGTTGAGCTCACCAGGGGCAGTAGCTACGAGCAGTACTTC.

In its sample, this clonotype was seen many times. This rearrangement joins TRBV5-1 to TRBJ2-5; 9 bases fit TRBD2. The CDR3 runs 14 residues. Looked up from germline, CDR1 is SGHRS and CDR2 is YFSETQ. V dropped 3 bases and J dropped 4; count of bases not matched to a gene: 4. The CDR3 sequence is CASSSSGRIETQYF. The CDR3 nucleotides are TGCGCCAGCAGCTCAAGCGGGAGGATAGAGACCCAGTACTTC.

This clonotype was seen many times. This rearrangement joins TRBV7-8 to TRBJ2-3; D gene unclear. Deletions cut 2 bases from V and 2 bases from J, with 5 bases between. This CDR3 has 13 residues. In germline, CDR1 is SGHVS, CDR2 FQNEAQ. The CDR3 DNA reads TGTGCCAGCAGCTTATCGGACACAGATACGCAGTATTTT. As protein: CASSLSDTDTQYF.

The chain is built from TRBV24-1 and TRBJ1-2; D is unclear. This CDR3 has 15 amino acids. The V gene's germline CDR1 is KGHDR and CDR2 SFDVKD. Trimming shortened V by 5 bases and J by 3 bases, and 15 bases separated the two germline ends. CDR3 DNA: TGTGCCACCAGTGCCCATGGAGACACTCACTATGGCTACACCTTC. It translates to CATSAHGDTHYGYTF.

This clonotype was observed at least ten times. The V gene is TRBV7-2, the J gene TRBJ2-5; D gene ambiguous. The CDR3 is made up of 11 amino acids. In germline, CDR1 is SGHTA, CDR2 FQGNSA. Trimming took off 5 bases at V and 5 bases at J, with 6 bases between the two ends. For the CDR3, the DNA is TGTGCCAGCAGCCCATACGAGACCCAGTACTTC. It specifies CASSPYETQYF.

This chain's CDR3 is CASSEGTLGYTF. The CDR3 nucleotides are TGTGCCAGCAGTGAAGGGACTCTTGGCTACACCTTC. V usage is TRBV6-1 and J usage is TRBJ1-2; D is unresolved. V lost 1 base to trimming and J lost 7 bases, with 7 bases between them. Germline CDR1 reads MNHNS; CDR2 reads SASEGT. The CDR3 runs to 12 residues.